This entry features one T cell receptor (beta chain) sequence. Its antigen is currently unknown. One junction end disagrees with the germline gene, perhaps due to a read error. This record comes from a study of beta chain features in type 1 diabetes. In germline, CDR1 is SGHTA, CDR2 FQGTGA. The CDR3 is 16 residues long. Isolated RNA was reverse transcribed in full, so expressed TCRB transcripts were sequenced. Sequencing was performed with immunoSEQ multiplex PCR; in TCRdb, only in-frame clones are kept and a portion is missing. The sample lists 130,000 or so clones; 9% to 9.5% were seen once. Study conclusions and caveats: Any PCR bias toward short templates would affect both groups alike. Moderately but significantly shorter TCRB CDR3s were found in Type 1 diabetes patients in all four CD4+ subsets.

The material sequenced was central memory CD4+ T cells from blood. This clonotype was sampled from a man between 18 and 35 years old in good health. The rearrangement joins TRBV7-3 to TRBJ2-1; D call uncertain. The CDR3 is CASSQEQMGSYNEQFF. Here the CDR3 DNA reads TGCGCCAGCAGCCAGGAACAGATGGGCTCCTACAATGAGCAGTTCTTC.